Below, 32 T cell receptor beta chains from the same sample are listed, as sequenced in a study of cytomegalovirus exposure and HLA in healthy donors (dated by TCRdb to about 2017). The method behind the library was the immunoSEQ multiplex PCR assay. For the multiplex PCR, a mixture combining 60 forward primers for TCR Vbeta segments and 13 reverse primers for TCR Jbeta segments was used. TCRdb obtained this table from immuneACCESS and retained in-frame rearrangements with V and J assigned. These tables miss some clones; where compared with another copy, unresolved V genes account for less than half of the shortfall, and the remainder is unexplained. The sample includes more than 85,000 clones, with more than 60% observed a single time. The ten top clones hold roughly 2% of the sample. Material for sequencing was PBMCs. All receptors derive from a boy between 5 and 17 years old in good health and CMV-seronegative.

The chain joins TRBV6-5 to TRBJ2-3; TRBD2 matches 13 bases. Germline lookup yields CDR1 MNHEY and CDR2 SVGAGI. The V segment lost 5 bases and the J segment 5 bases; nucleotides outside the gene matches: 4. This CDR3 contains 15 residues. CDR3 residues: CASSRTSGSQDTQYF. The CDR3 DNA follows: TGTGCCAGCAGTCGGACTAGCGGGAGTCAAGATACGCAGTATTTT.

The chain couples TRBV4-3 to TRBJ2-1; TRBD2 matches at 7 bases. Trimming took 0 bases from V and 9 from J; bases not matched to a gene: 11. CDR3 length: 16 amino acids. Germline values: CDR1 LGHNA, CDR2 YSLEER. The CDR3 loop reads CASSQDRSAGEPEQFF. In DNA form, the CDR3 reads TGCGCCAGCAGCCAAGATAGATCGGCGGGAGAGCCTGAGCAGTTCTTC.

This chain uses TRBV29-1 with TRBJ1-2; maybe TRBD1 (5 bases). The CDR3 runs 11 residues. Per the germline V gene, CDR1 is SQVTM and CDR2 is ANQGSEA. V was shortened by 7 bases and J by 7 bases, with 13 bases between the two germline ends. As DNA, the CDR3 is TGCAGCGCTGGGGGACTCGGTGGCTACACCTTC. This codes for CSAGGLGGYTF.

The gene calls are TRBV7-9 and TRBJ2-7; the D gene is possibly TRBD1 (7 bases). CDR3 length equals 13 residues. The germline CDR1 and CDR2 sequences are SEHNR and FQNEAQ (reference sequence). V was clipped by 5 bases and J by 13 bases, with 21 bases between them. The CDR3 bases are TGTGCCAGCAGCAGCCGGGACAGCGGGTTGTTTTACTTC. It translates to CASSSRDSGLFYF.

This sequence joins TRBV5-1 and TRBJ1-4; D is possibly TRBD1 (5 bases). Germline loops: CDR1 SGHRS, CDR2 YFSETQ. The CDR3 is made up of 16 amino acids. V lost 4 bases, J lost 4 bases, and 17 bases lay in between. Written as DNA, the CDR3 is TGCGCCAGCAGCCCGCAAAGTACAGGAGTTAATGAAAAACTGTTTTTT. Its protein is CASSPQSTGVNEKLFF.

This clone was counted once. The chain joins TRBV28 to TRBJ2-3; 9 bases align to TRBD2. Trimming at V came to 1 base and at J to 0 bases, leaving 17 bases not matched to a gene. This CDR3 has 21 amino acids. Germline CDR1 and CDR2: MDHEN and SYDVKM. CDR3 DNA: TGTGCCAGCAGTTTATCTGAGTTAGCGGGGGTTTTCGAACTAAGCACAGATACGCAGTATTTT. It specifies CASSLSELAGVFELSTDTQYF.

The J gene is TRBJ2-7, the V gene TRBV30, with 9 bases lining up with TRBD1. This CDR3 spans 14 amino acids. Germline values: CDR1 GTSNPN, CDR2 SVGIG (reference sequence). The V segment lost 1 base and the J segment 4 bases; nucleotides outside the gene matches: 5. CDR3 amino acids: CAWSAGQGLYEQYF. The CDR3, as DNA: TGTGCCTGGAGTGCAGGACAGGGGCTTTACGAGCAGTACTTC.

This chain connects TRBV2 to TRBJ2-7; tentatively, D is TRBD1 (6 bases). Germline V gene data show CDR1 as SNHLY and CDR2 as FYNNEI. V was trimmed by 6 bases and J by 1 base, leaving 13 bases between them. The CDR3 has 14 residues. The CDR3 DNA sequence: TGTGCCAGCAGCTCTGCTACAGGGTCCTACGAGCAGTACTTC. Protein: CASSSATGSYEQYF.

This clone was recorded a few times. The genes are TRBV6-1 and TRBJ2-7, with 12 bases lining up with TRBD2. The length of the CDR3 is 13 residues. Germline CDR1 reads MNHNS; CDR2 reads SASEGT. Losses at the gene ends were 8 bases for V and 3 bases for J; bases not matched to a gene: 2. CDR3 in DNA: TGTGCCAGCCAACTAGCGGGAGGCTACGAGCAGTACTTC. It yields the protein CASQLAGGYEQYF.

The chain recombines TRBV18 with TRBJ1-1; D gene uncertain. Germline CDR1 reads KGHSH; CDR2 reads LQKENI. The CDR3 length is 13 residues. With 6 bases removed from V and 0 bases from J, the gap between germline ends came to 8 bases. In DNA, the CDR3 is TGTGCCAGCTCCCAAGCGGTGAACACTGAAGCTTTCTTT. Protein: CASSQAVNTEAFF.

The rearrangement joins TRBV30 to TRBJ1-4; D is unresolved. V dropped 7 bases and J dropped 4 bases, with 7 bases sitting between them. The CDR3 is 11 amino acids. Germline-derived CDR1 and CDR2 are GTSNPN and SVGIG (reference sequence). In DNA, the CDR3 is TGTGCCTACTCGAGTAATGAAAAACTGTTTTTT. It is translated as CAYSSNEKLFF.

The genes are TRBV28 and TRBJ1-6; 8 nucleotides align to TRBD1. V lost 4 bases and J lost 7; bases outside the gene matches: 9. The V gene's germline CDR1 is MDHEN and CDR2 SYDVKM. The CDR3 loop spans 16 amino acids. The CDR3 nucleotides read TGTGCCAGCAGTTCGGGGGTGACAGGGGAGAATTCACCCCTCCACTTT. It encodes CASSSGVTGENSPLHF.

The J gene is TRBJ2-1, the V gene TRBV27; D is unresolved. V lost 7 bases, J lost 4 bases, and 8 bases lay in between. CDR1 is MNHEY and CDR2 is SMNVEV in the germline V gene (reference sequence). The CDR3 is 12 residues long. In nucleotides, the CDR3 is TGTGCCAGCATCACTCATTACAATGAGCAGTTCTTC. Translated: CASITHYNEQFF.

The chain links TRBV7-6 to TRBJ2-7, with TRBD1 matching over 10 bases. The junction had 2 bases not matched to a gene; V was cut back by 1 base and J by 2 bases. CDR3 length: 15 residues. The germline V gene encodes CDR1 SGHVS and CDR2 FNYEAQ. CDR3 protein: CASSLEGTGAYEQYF. The CDR3, as DNA: TGTGCCAGCAGCTTAGAGGGGACAGGGGCCTACGAGCAGTACTTC.

The V gene is TRBV7-2, the J gene TRBJ2-7, with D perhaps matching TRBD2 (5 bases). With 1 base removed from V and 3 bases from J, the gap between germline ends came to 7 bases. The CDR3 spans 13 residues. Germline CDR1 SGHTA, CDR2 FQGNSA. The CDR3 DNA is TGTGCCAGCAGCTTAGAGCGGCTCTACGAGCAGTACTTC. Its protein is CASSLERLYEQYF.

The rearrangement uses TRBV5-6 and TRBJ2-1, with D possibly matching TRBD1 (5 bases). Between the trimmed V and J ends, which lost 1 base and 2 bases, there was a span of 10 bases. Per the germline V gene, CDR1 is SGHDT and CDR2 is YYEEEE. The CDR3 length is 15 residues. The CDR3 nucleotides are TGTGCCAGCAGCTTGCAAGGGGCGGCCTACAATGAGCAGTTCTTC. Its protein is CASSLQGAAYNEQFF. Supplemented by reference TRBV5-6 and TRBJ2-1, the full variable domain reads DAGVTQSPTHLIKTRGQQVTLRCSPKSGHDTVSWYQQALGQGPQFIFQYYEEEERQRGNFPDRFSGHQFPNYSSELNVNALLLGDSALYLCASSLQGAAYNEQFFGPGTRLTVL.

The rearrangement joins TRBV10-3 to TRBJ1-5, with TRBD1 matching 10 bases. The V and J ends lost 8 bases and 0 bases, in that order; junction bases with no gene match: 4. This CDR3 spans 15 amino acids. Germline V gives CDR1 ENHRY, CDR2 SYGVKD. DNA for the CDR3: TGTGCCATCGGGGGGACAGGGGATAGCAATCAGCCCCAGCATTTT. Amino acid sequence: CAIGGTGDSNQPQHF.

The table lists this clone with a count of one. J is TRBJ2-1 and V is TRBV28, with a tentative D call TRBD2 (7 bases). Trimming removed 7 bases at V and 6 bases at J, with 13 bases between. This CDR3 spans 13 amino acids. Germline-derived CDR1 and CDR2 are MDHEN and SYDVKM. CDR3 in amino acids: CASTRGHGNEQFF. In nucleotides, the CDR3 is TGTGCCAGCACGCGGGGGCACGGCAATGAGCAGTTCTTC.

This clone was observed once. The rearrangement joins TRBV6-4 to TRBJ2-3; 9 bases agree with TRBD1. This CDR3 has 15 amino acids. CDR1 is MRHNA and CDR2 is SNTAGT in the germline V gene. J was trimmed by 0 bases and V by 6 bases; bases with no gene match: 4. The DNA for the CDR3 is TGTGCCAGCAGGGCCGGGACAGGGAGCACAGATACGCAGTATTTT. Amino acids: CASRAGTGSTDTQYF.

The chain links TRBV30 to TRBJ1-6; D is unresolved. CDR1 is GTSNPN and CDR2 is SVGIG in the germline V gene (reference sequence). The CDR3 sequence is 12 residues long. V was clipped by 4 bases and J by 6 bases, with 7 bases between them. This chain's CDR3 is CAWTPPNSPLHF. The CDR3 DNA reads as TGTGCCTGGACCCCTCCTAATTCACCCCTCCACTTT.

The CDR3 bases are TGTGCCAGCAGCTTGACAGCCGCCCAGGACGAGCAGTACTTC. Protein: CASSLTAAQDEQYF. The rearrangement joins TRBV5-4 to TRBJ2-7; D not certain. Germline V gene lookup returns CDR1 SGHNT and CDR2 YYREEE (reference sequence). This CDR3 is built from 14 residues. V lost 1 base and J lost 5, with 13 bases in between.

This chain connects TRBV7-2 to TRBJ1-1, with TRBD1 matching 7 bases. The CDR3 consists of 13 residues. Unmatched junction bases numbered 8, after V lost 2 bases and J lost 11 bases. Germline lookup yields CDR1 SGHTA and CDR2 FQGNSA. CDR3 sequence reads: CASSLPGQFDAFF. DNA for the CDR3: TGTGCCAGCAGCTTACCGGGACAGTTCGATGCTTTCTTT.

This clone came up a few times. The chain carries TRBV20-1 and TRBJ2-7; D may be TRBD2 (5 bases). Germline CDR1 DFQATT, CDR2 SNEGSKA (reference sequence). The CDR3 sequence is 11 residues long. CDR3 residues: CGCGWDYEQYF. CDR3 DNA: TGCGGGTGCGGGTGGGACTACGAGCAGTACTTC.

This clone was counted only a few times. The rearrangement joins TRBV4-3 to TRBJ1-2, with TRBD1 matching 8 bases. CDR3 length: 18 amino acids. V lost 1 base to trimming and J lost 0 bases; unmatched junction nucleotides: 10. The germline gives CDR1 LGHNA, CDR2 YSLEER. The CDR3 loop is CASSQVAGGDRANYGYTF. CDR3 nucleotide sequence: TGCGCCAGCAGCCAAGTAGCAGGGGGCGACCGAGCTAACTATGGCTACACCTTC.

J is TRBJ2-4 and V is TRBV11-2; 10 positions match TRBD2. The V and J ends lost 5 bases and 7 bases, in that order; junction bases with no gene match: 11. The germline V gene has CDR1 SGHAT and CDR2 FQNNGV. The CDR3 extends over 16 amino acids. In nucleotides, the CDR3 is TGTGCCAGCAGCCTCGATACTCCTAGCGGGAGTAACATTCAGTACTTC. Amino acid sequence: CASSLDTPSGSNIQYF.

This sequence joins TRBV5-6 and TRBJ2-5; a possible D gene is TRBD1 (5 bases). CDR1 and CDR2 from the germline V gene are SGHDT and YYEEEE. The CDR3 is 14 residues long. Trimming took off 0 bases at V and 6 bases at J, with 12 bases between the two ends. DNA of the CDR3: TGTGCCAGCAGCTTGGCCGCAGGGAAAAAGACCCAGTACTTC. Protein sequence: CASSLAAGKKTQYF.

V is TRBV7-3 and J is TRBJ1-2; perhaps TRBD1 as D (5 bases). This CDR3 is built from 13 residues. In germline, CDR1 is SGHTA, CDR2 FQGTGA. Trimming pared 6 bases from V and 8 bases from J, leaving 16 bases between. CDR3 sequence: CASRGGDSEGYTF. In DNA, the CDR3 is TGTGCCAGCAGGGGTGGTGACAGCGAGGGCTACACCTTC.

The genes are TRBV7-2 and TRBJ1-2; no firm D call. The V gene lost 4 bases and the J gene lost 3 bases, with 24 bases spanning the gap. The CDR3 is made up of 18 amino acids. Per the germline V gene, CDR1 is SGHTA and CDR2 is FQGNSA. Here the CDR3 reads CASSSRPPDSIGDYGYTF. CDR3 sequence (DNA): TGTGCCAGCAGCTCCCGCCCTCCTGACTCCATCGGGGACTATGGCTACACCTTC.

In its sample, this clone was seen a few times. The chain is built from TRBV2 and TRBJ2-7; a weak D match, TRBD2 (6 bases). Trimming pared 6 bases from V and 6 bases from J, leaving 6 bases between. The CDR3 loop spans 10 amino acids. Per the germline V gene, CDR1 is SNHLY and CDR2 is FYNNEI. CDR3 region: CASRGGEQYF. The CDR3 DNA follows: TGTGCCAGCAGGGGAGGCGAGCAGTACTTC.

The chain joins TRBV7-8 to TRBJ1-2, with D perhaps matching TRBD1 (5 bases). CDR3 size: 14 residues. Trimming removed 5 bases at V and 6 bases at J, with 16 bases between. The V gene's germline CDR1 is SGHVS and CDR2 FQNEAQ. The CDR3 nucleotides read TGTGCCAGCAGCCCTCGGACAATACCCCATGGCTACACCTTC. Encoded protein: CASSPRTIPHGYTF.

This CDR3 is CASSLDGTRLNSNEQFF. CDR3 nucleotides: TGTGCCAGCAGCTTGGATGGGACTAGGTTGAACAGCAATGAGCAGTTCTTC. The genes are TRBV5-4 and TRBJ2-1; 8 bases line up with TRBD2. The junction had 11 bases not matched to a gene; V was cut back by 0 bases and J by 6 bases. The germline CDR1 and CDR2 sequences are SGHNT and YYREEE (reference sequence). The CDR3 loop spans 17 amino acids.

The V and J genes are TRBV4-1 and TRBJ1-2, with a possible D match to TRBD1 (6 bases). Germline-derived CDR1 and CDR2 are MGHRA and YSYEKL. Trimming took 4 bases from V and 2 from J, leaving 8 bases between them. The CDR3 is 13 residues long. The CDR3 bases are TGCGCCAGCAGCCGAGACAGGAACTATGGCTACACCTTC. It yields the protein CASSRDRNYGYTF.